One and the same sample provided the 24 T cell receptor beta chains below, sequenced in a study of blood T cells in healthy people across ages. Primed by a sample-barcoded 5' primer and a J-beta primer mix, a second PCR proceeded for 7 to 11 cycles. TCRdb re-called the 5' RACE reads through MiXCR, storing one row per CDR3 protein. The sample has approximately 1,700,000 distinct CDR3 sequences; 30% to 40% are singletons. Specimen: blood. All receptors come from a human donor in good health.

The CDR3 nucleotides are TGTGCCAGCAGTCACCAATCGCCCAGGGAAGAGACCCAGTATTTT. It specifies CASSHQSPREETQYF. The V and J genes are TRBV6-5 and TRBJ2-3, with D perhaps matching TRBD1 (5 bases). Looked up from germline, CDR1 is MNHEY and CDR2 is SVGAGI. Trimming cost V 5 bases and J 12 bases, with 24 bases left between them. There are 15 residues in the CDR3.

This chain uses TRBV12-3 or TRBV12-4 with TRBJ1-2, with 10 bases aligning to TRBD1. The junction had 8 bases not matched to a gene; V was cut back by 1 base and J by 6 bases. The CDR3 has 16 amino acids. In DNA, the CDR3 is TGTGCCAGCAGTTTAGTATCTGGGACAGGGGACAATGGCTACACCTTC. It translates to CASSLVSGTGDNGYTF.

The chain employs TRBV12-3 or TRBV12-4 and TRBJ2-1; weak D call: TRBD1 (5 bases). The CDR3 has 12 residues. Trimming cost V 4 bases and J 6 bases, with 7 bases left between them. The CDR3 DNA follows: TGTGCCAGCAGTTGGGGCCCCAATGAGCAGTTCTTC. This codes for CASSWGPNEQFF.

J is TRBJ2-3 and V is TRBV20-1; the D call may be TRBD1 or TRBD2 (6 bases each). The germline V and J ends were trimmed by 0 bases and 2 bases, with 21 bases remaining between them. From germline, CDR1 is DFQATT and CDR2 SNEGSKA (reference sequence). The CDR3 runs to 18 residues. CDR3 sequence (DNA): TGCAGTGCTAGAGATTTAGGACGGGGGCCTTCCTTCACAGATACGCAGTATTTT. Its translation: CSARDLGRGPSFTDTQYF.

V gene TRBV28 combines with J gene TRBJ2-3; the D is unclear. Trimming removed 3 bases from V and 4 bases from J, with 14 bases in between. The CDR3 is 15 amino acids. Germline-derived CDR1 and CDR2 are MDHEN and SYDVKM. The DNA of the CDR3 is TGTGCCAGCAGTTTTTCCGGGTCTAGGGCAGATACGCAGTATTTT. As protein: CASSFSGSRADTQYF.

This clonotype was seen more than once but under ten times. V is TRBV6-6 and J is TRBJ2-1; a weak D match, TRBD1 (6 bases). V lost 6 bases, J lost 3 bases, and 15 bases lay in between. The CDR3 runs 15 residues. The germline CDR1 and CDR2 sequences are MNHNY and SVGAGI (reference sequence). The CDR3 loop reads CASSPGRTDYNEQFF. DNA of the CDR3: TGTGCCAGCAGCCCAGGTCGGACAGACTACAATGAGCAGTTCTTC.

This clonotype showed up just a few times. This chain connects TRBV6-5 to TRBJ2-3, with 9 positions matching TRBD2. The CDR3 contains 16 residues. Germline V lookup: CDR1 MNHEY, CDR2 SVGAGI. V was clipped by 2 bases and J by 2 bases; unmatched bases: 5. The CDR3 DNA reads TGTGCCAGCAGTTACGAGGCGGGGGGGTTCACAGATACGCAGTATTTT. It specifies CASSYEAGGFTDTQYF.

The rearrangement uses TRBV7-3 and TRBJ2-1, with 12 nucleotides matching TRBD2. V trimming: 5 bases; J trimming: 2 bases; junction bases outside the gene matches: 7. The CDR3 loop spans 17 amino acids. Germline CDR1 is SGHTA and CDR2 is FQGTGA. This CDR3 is CASSLAGGPATYNEQFF. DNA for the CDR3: TGTGCCAGCAGCCTAGCGGGGGGGCCAGCGACCTACAATGAGCAGTTCTTC. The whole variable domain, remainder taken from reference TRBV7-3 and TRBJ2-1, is GAGVSQTPSNKVTEKGKYVELRCDPISGHTALYWYRQSLGQGPEFLIYFQGTGAADDSGLPNDRFFAVRPEGSVSTLKIQRTERGDSAVYLCASSLAGGPATYNEQFFGPGTRLTVL.

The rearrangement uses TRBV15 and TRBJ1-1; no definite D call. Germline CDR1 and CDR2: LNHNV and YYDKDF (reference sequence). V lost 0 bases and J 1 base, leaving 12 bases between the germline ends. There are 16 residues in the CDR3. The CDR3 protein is CATSRDLSRANTEAFF. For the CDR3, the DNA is TGTGCCACCAGCAGAGATCTAAGCAGAGCGAACACTGAAGCTTTCTTT.

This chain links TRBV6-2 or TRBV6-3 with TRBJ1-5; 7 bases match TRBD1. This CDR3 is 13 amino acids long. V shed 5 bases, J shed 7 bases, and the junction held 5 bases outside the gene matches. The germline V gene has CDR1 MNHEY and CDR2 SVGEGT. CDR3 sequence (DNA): TGTGCCAGCAGTGATACAGGGGCCCAGCCCCAGCATTTT. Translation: CASSDTGAQPQHF.

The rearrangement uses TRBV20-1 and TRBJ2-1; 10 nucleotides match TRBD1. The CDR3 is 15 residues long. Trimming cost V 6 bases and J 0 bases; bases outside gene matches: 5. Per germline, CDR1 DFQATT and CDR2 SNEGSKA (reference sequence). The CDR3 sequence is CSAGQGLRSYNEQFF. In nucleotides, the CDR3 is TGCAGTGCGGGACAGGGGTTGCGCTCCTACAATGAGCAGTTCTTC.

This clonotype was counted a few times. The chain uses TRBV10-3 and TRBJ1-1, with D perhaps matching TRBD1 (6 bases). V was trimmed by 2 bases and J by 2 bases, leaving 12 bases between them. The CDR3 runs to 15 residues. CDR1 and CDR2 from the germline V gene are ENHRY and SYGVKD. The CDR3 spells CAISETDRGNTEAFF. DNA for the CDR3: TGTGCCATCAGTGAGACGGACAGAGGAAACACTGAAGCTTTCTTT.

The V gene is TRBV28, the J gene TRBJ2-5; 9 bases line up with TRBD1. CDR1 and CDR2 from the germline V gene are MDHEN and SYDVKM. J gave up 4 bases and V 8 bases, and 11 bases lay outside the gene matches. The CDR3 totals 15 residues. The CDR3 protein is CASLEGTGPGETQYF. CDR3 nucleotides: TGTGCCAGCCTAGAAGGGACAGGGCCGGGAGAGACCCAGTACTTC.

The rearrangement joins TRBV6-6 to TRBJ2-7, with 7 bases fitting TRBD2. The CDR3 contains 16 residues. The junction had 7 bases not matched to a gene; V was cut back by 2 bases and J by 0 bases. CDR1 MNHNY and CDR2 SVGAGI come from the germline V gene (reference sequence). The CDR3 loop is CASSYDRGEYSYEQYF. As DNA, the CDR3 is TGTGCCAGCAGTTACGACCGGGGGGAATACTCCTACGAGCAGTACTTC.

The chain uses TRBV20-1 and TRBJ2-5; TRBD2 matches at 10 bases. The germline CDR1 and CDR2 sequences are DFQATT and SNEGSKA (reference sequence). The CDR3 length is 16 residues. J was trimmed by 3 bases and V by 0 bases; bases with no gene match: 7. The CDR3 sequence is CSARDFVAGGKETQYF. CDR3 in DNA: TGCAGTGCTAGAGATTTTGTAGCGGGGGGCAAAGAGACCCAGTACTTC.

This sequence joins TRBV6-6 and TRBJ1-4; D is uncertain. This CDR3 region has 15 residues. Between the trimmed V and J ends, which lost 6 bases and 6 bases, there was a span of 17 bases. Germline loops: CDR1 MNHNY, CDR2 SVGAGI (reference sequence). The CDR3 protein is CASRRLAVGYEKLFF. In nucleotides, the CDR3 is TGTGCCAGCAGGAGGTTGGCAGTCGGTTATGAAAAACTGTTTTTT.

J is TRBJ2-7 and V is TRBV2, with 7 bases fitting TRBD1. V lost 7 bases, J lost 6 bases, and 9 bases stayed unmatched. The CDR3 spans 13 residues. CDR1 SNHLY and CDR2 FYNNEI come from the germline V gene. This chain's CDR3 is CASTAGGYPEQYF. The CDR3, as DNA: TGTGCCAGCACGGCAGGGGGATACCCCGAGCAGTACTTC.

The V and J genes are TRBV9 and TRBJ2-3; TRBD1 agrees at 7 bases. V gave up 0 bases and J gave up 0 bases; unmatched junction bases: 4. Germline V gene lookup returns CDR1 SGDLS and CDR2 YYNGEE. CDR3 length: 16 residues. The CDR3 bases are TGTGCCAGCAGCGTAGGTGTCAGGGGGAGCACAGATACGCAGTATTTT. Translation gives CASSVGVRGSTDTQYF.

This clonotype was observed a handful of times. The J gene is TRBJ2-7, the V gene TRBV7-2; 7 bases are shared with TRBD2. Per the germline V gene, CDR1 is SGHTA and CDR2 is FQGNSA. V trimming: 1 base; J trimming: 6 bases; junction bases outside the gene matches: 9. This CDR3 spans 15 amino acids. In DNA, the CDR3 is TGTGCCAGCAGCTTAGAGCCCTTGGGGGGGGTCGAGCAGTACTTC. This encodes CASSLEPLGGVEQYF.

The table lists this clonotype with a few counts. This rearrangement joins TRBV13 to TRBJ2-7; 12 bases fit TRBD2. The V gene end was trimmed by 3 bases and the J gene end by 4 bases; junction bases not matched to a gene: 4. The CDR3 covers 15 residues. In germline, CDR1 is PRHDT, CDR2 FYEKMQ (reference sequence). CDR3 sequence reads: CASSLRLAGVYEQYF. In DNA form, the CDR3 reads TGTGCCAGCAGCTTGCGACTAGCGGGGGTGTACGAGCAGTACTTC.

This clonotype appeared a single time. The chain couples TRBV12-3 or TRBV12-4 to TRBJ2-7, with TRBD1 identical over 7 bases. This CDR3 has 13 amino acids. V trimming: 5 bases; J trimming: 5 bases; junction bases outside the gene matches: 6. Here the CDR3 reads CASSATGPHEQYF. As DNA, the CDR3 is TGTGCCAGCAGTGCGACAGGGCCCCACGAGCAGTACTTC.

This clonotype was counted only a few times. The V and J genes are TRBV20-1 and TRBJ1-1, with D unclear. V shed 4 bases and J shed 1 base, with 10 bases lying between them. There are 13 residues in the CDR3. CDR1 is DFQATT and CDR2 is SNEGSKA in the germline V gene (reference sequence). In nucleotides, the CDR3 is TGCAGTGCTACCGACGCCAAGAACACTGAAGCTTTCTTT. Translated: CSATDAKNTEAFF.

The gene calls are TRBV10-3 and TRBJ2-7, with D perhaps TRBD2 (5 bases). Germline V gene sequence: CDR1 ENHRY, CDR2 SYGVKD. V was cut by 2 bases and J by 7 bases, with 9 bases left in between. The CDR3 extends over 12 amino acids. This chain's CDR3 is CAISERLWEQYF. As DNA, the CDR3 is TGTGCCATCAGTGAGCGACTATGGGAGCAGTACTTC.

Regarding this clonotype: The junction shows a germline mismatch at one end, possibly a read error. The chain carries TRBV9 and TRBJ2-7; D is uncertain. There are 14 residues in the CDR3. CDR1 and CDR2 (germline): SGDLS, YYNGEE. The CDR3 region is CVSSVASRSYEQYF. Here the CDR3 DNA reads TGTGTCAGCAGCGTAGCTTCCAGATCCTACGAGCAGTACTTC.